Following are 31 T cell receptor beta chains from one sample sequenced in a study of T-cell reconstitution after alpha-beta-depleted transplantation in children. Unique molecular identifiers were incorporated into the prepared TCRbeta library. MiXCR, applied by TCRdb to the PCR reads, yields one record per CDR3 protein. The table includes roughly 240,000 distinct CDR3 sequences, roughly 8.2% detected once. The sequencing used PBMCs, mostly from graft donor cells, collected 180 days after TCRalphabeta/CD19-depleted stem cell transplant. The receptors come from a male patient between 10 and 17 years old who had a stem cell transplant for acute lymphoblastic leukemia, so the T cells may come from the graft donor.

This clonotype has at least ten counts. The V gene is TRBV7-3, the J gene TRBJ2-7; D gene uncertain. The V end lost 1 base, the J end lost 0 bases, and 16 bases lay between the germline ends. The CDR3 runs to 17 residues. Germline CDR1 and CDR2: SGHTA and FQGTGA. The CDR3 coding sequence is TGTGCCAGCAGCTTAAACCAACGGCATAGAAGCTCCTACGAGCAGTACTTC. This gives the protein CASSLNQRHRSSYEQYF.

The table lists this clonotype with many counts. This rearrangement joins TRBV4-3 to TRBJ1-2; a possible D gene is TRBD1 (6 bases). This CDR3 is 14 amino acids long. The germline V gene encodes CDR1 LGHNA and CDR2 YSLEER. Trimming cost V 1 base and J 5 bases, with 11 bases left between them. In nucleotides, the CDR3 is TGCGCCAGCAGCCAAGTCGACAGGTCTTATGGCTACACCTTC. This encodes CASSQVDRSYGYTF.

This clonotype was counted only a few times. The chain carries TRBV19 and TRBJ2-1; D is unclear. Germline CDR1 is LNHDA and CDR2 is SQIVND (reference sequence). The CDR3 totals 16 residues. V lost 1 base, J lost 2 bases, and 12 bases lay in between. CDR3 sequence (DNA): TGTGCCAGTAGTATAGTCGCCGCTGACCCCTACAATGAGCAGTTCTTC. Protein sequence: CASSIVAADPYNEQFF.

This chain links TRBV12-3 or TRBV12-4 with TRBJ2-7; tentative D call: TRBD1 (5 bases). This CDR3 is 14 amino acids long. V was pared by 0 bases and J by 2 bases, with 8 bases between. The CDR3 DNA follows: TGTGCCAGCAGTTTAGCGATAGGGGCCTACGAGCAGTACTTC. This sequence encodes CASSLAIGAYEQYF.

At least ten counts were recorded for this clonotype. The chain combines TRBV7-2 with TRBJ2-1; TRBD1 or TRBD2 may be the D gene (6 bases each). The CDR3 consists of 11 residues. The germline gives CDR1 SGHTA, CDR2 FQGNSA. Trimming removed 5 bases at V and 10 bases at J, with 9 bases between. CDR3 residues: CASSGGTEQFF. The CDR3, as DNA: TGTGCCAGCAGCGGCGGGACAGAGCAGTTCTTC.

Comments on this clonotype: This clone may be a read error of a much larger clone one base away. This chain uses TRBV7-2 with TRBJ1-5, with 8 bases identical to TRBD1. CDR1 and CDR2 from the germline V gene are SGHTA and FQGNSA. The CDR3 totals 17 residues. The CDR3, as DNA: TGTGCCAGCAGTAGCCGGACAGGGCGTAATAGCAATCAGCCCCGGCATTTT. It specifies CASSSRTGRNSNQPRHF.

In DNA form, the CDR3 reads TGTGCCAGCAGCTGTGGACAGGATGGGAGCAATCAGCCCCAGCATTTT. It translates to CASSCGQDGSNQPQHF. This chain connects TRBV11-3 to TRBJ1-5; 7 bases are a match to TRBD1. This CDR3 has 16 residues. The V and J ends lost 4 bases and 1 base, in that order; junction bases with no gene match: 7. Germline assignment: CDR1 SGHNT and CDR2 YENEEA. The full variable domain, rest sourced from reference TRBV11-3 and TRBJ1-5, is EAGVVQSPRYKIIEKKQPVAFWCNPISGHNTLYWYLQNLGQGPELLIRYENEEAVDDSQLPKDRFSAERLKGVDSTLKIQPAELGDSAVYLCASSCGQDGSNQPQHFGDGTRLSIL.

This clonotype came up many times. The chain uses TRBV10-3 and TRBJ2-2, with 8 nucleotides matching TRBD1. In germline, CDR1 is ENHRY, CDR2 SYGVKD. V trimming: 4 bases; J trimming: 9 bases; junction bases outside the gene matches: 16. The CDR3 is 17 amino acids. The CDR3 sequence: CAISGGDRLHSPWELFF. DNA for the CDR3: TGTGCCATCAGTGGGGGGGACAGGCTGCATTCACCTTGGGAGCTGTTTTTT.

Ten or more counts support this clonotype. The rearrangement links TRBV7-9 to TRBJ2-2, with 7 nucleotides matching TRBD2. The V gene end was trimmed by 5 bases and the J gene end by 3 bases; junction bases not matched to a gene: 9. Germline CDR1 SEHNR, CDR2 FQNEAQ (reference sequence). This CDR3 has 16 amino acids. This chain's CDR3 is CASSPFAGAYTGELFF. The CDR3 DNA is TGTGCCAGCAGCCCCTTCGCGGGAGCTTACACCGGGGAGCTGTTTTTT.

This clonotype was observed once. This may be a read error, as it is one base from a much larger clone. This chain joins TRBV7-8 and TRBJ2-1; D may match TRBD1 or TRBD2 (5 bases each). The CDR3 runs to 15 residues. CDR1 is SGHVS, CDR2 FQNEAQ, per germline. The CDR3 loop reads CASSPRGPSYDEQFF. The CDR3 coding sequence is TGTGCCAGCAGCCCCCGGGGCCCCTCCTACGATGAGCAGTTCTTC.

There are many counts of this clonotype. The J gene is TRBJ2-5, the V gene TRBV14, with D unclear. CDR3 length: 13 residues. Germline CDR1 reads SGHDN; CDR2 reads FVKESK. With 0 bases removed from V and 4 bases from J, the gap between germline ends came to 6 bases. CDR3 in DNA: TGTGCCAGCAGCCAAGATCCCAGAGAGACCCAGTACTTC. The encoded protein is CASSQDPRETQYF.

Many counts were recorded for this clonotype. V usage is TRBV5-1 and J usage is TRBJ2-7; the match to TRBD2 covers 10 bases. CDR3 length equals 18 residues. From germline, CDR1 is SGHRS and CDR2 YFSETQ. With V trimmed by 6 bases and J by 0 bases, 15 bases remained unmatched. The CDR3 DNA is TGCGCCAGCAAACTTGGGAGCGGGGGGGCCACAAGCTCCTACGAGCAGTACTTC. Translation gives CASKLGSGGATSSYEQYF.

This clonotype was counted at least ten times. The rearrangement uses TRBV19 and TRBJ2-2; D perhaps matches TRBD1 (5 bases). Deletions cut 7 bases from V and 13 bases from J, with 19 bases between. The CDR3 covers 13 residues. Germline V gene lookup returns CDR1 LNHDA and CDR2 SQIVND (reference sequence). CDR3 residues: CASTPGRAVGLFF. CDR3 nucleotides: TGTGCCAGTACCCCCGGCAGGGCGGTCGGGCTGTTTTTT.

This clonotype has a count of ten or more. The gene calls are TRBV25-1 and TRBJ2-7; tentatively, D is TRBD1 or TRBD2 (5 bases each). Germline V CDR1 and CDR2: MGHDK, SYGVNS. There are 16 residues in the CDR3. The V end was cut by 2 bases, the J end by 0 bases, with 14 bases between. CDR3 DNA: TGTGCCAGCAGTGAAGGGACGGGGCTCTTCTCCTACGAGCAGTACTTC. Amino acids: CASSEGTGLFSYEQYF.

Only a few counts were recorded for this clonotype. The chain combines TRBV19 with TRBJ1-1; maybe TRBD1 (5 bases). Deletions cut 3 bases from V and 5 bases from J, with 16 bases between. This CDR3 has 15 residues. Per the germline V gene, CDR1 is LNHDA and CDR2 is SQIVND (reference sequence). The CDR3 here is CASSILAGTGTEAFF. The CDR3 bases are TGTGCCAGTAGTATTCTAGCCGGGACGGGGACTGAAGCTTTCTTT.

This clonotype was detected ten times or more. This chain uses TRBV28 with TRBJ1-3; D is unresolved. CDR1 is MDHEN and CDR2 is SYDVKM in the germline V gene. The CDR3 extends over 15 amino acids. Trimming removed 2 bases at V and 2 bases at J, with 10 bases between. The CDR3 here is CASSLVRLAGNTIYF. DNA of the CDR3: TGTGCCAGCAGTTTAGTACGGTTGGCTGGAAACACCATATATTTT.

The J gene is TRBJ1-2, the V gene TRBV3-1; 9 bases map to TRBD1. Germline loops: CDR1 LGHDT, CDR2 YNNKEL (reference sequence). The CDR3 covers 16 residues. Trimming cost V 5 bases and J 5 bases; bases outside gene matches: 12. Here the CDR3 DNA reads TGTGCCAGCAGCAAAGGAGCCCCGGGACAGGGATATGGCTACACCTTC. Its protein is CASSKGAPGQGYGYTF.

This clonotype was detected many times. The chain has TRBV5-1 and TRBJ1-1; 7 positions match TRBD1. The CDR3 is made up of 14 amino acids. CDR1 is SGHRS and CDR2 is YFSETQ in the germline V gene. The junction had 7 bases not matched to a gene; V was cut back by 5 bases and J by 3 bases. In nucleotides, the CDR3 is TGCGCCAGCAGACACAGGGGCCTTGACACTGAAGCTTTCTTT. Translation: CASRHRGLDTEAFF.

Many counts were recorded for this clonotype. The chain carries TRBV29-1 and TRBJ2-7, with D tentatively TRBD1 or TRBD2 (5 bases each). The CDR3 consists of 12 residues. Germline values: CDR1 SQVTM, CDR2 ANQGSEA. V lost 6 bases and J 3 bases, leaving 12 bases between the germline ends. CDR3: CSVVGTSYEQYF. DNA of the CDR3: TGCAGCGTCGTGGGGACCAGCTACGAGCAGTACTTC.

In its sample, this clonotype was seen many times. This chain connects TRBV4-2 to TRBJ2-7, with TRBD2 matching 7 bases. The trim removed 0 bases at V and 7 bases at J, leaving 12 bases unmatched. The CDR3 is 16 amino acids. CDR1 is LGHNA, CDR2 YNFKEQ, per germline. CDR3 coding DNA: TGTGCCAGCAGCCAAGATCTCCGCAGCGGGGTCGAAGAGCAGTACTTC. It specifies CASSQDLRSGVEEQYF.

This clonotype was detected ten times or more. Compared with germline, one end of the junction differs, possibly owing to a read error. The genes are TRBV28 and TRBJ2-2; D possibly corresponds to TRBD2 (6 bases). The CDR3 spans 13 residues. The germline V gene encodes CDR1 MDHEN and CDR2 SYDVKM. Here the CDR3 DNA reads TGTGCCAGCAGTTTATCAGGGCGCGGGAAGCTGTTTTTT. Translation gives CASSLSGRGKLFF.

In its sample, this clonotype was seen many times. This chain connects TRBV12-5 to TRBJ1-3, with D perhaps TRBD1 (6 bases). From germline, CDR1 is LGHNT and CDR2 FRNRAP. V was pared by 5 bases and J by 2 bases, with 19 bases between. The CDR3 consists of 17 residues. The CDR3 loop is CASGLRPPGTTGNTIYF. CDR3 sequence (DNA): TGTGCTAGTGGTCTTCGCCCACCCGGGACAACTGGAAACACCATATATTTT.

A word on this clonotype: A much more abundant neighbour one base away suggests this may be a read error. This chain links TRBV27 with TRBJ1-3, with a weak D call TRBD1 (6 bases). CDR1 and CDR2 from the germline V gene are MNHEY and SMNVEV (reference sequence). The CDR3 sequence is 14 residues long. The CDR3: CASRLSGAGNTIYF. CDR3 nucleotide sequence: TGTGCCAGCCGTTTATCAGGGGCAGGAAACACCATATATTTT.

This clonotype occurred many times. V and J are TRBV20-1 and TRBJ2-1; D is unresolved. Trimming removed 3 bases at V and 6 bases at J, with 6 bases between. Germline CDR1 and CDR2: DFQATT and SNEGSKA (reference sequence). The length of the CDR3 is 11 residues. CDR3 amino acids: CSARQINEQFF. CDR3 sequence (DNA): TGCAGTGCTAGGCAAATCAATGAGCAGTTCTTC.

This clonotype appeared many times. V usage is TRBV7-9 and J usage is TRBJ2-7, with D possibly called TRBD1 or TRBD2 (5 bases each). The CDR3 has 14 residues. In germline, CDR1 is SEHNR, CDR2 FQNEAQ (reference sequence). V dropped 6 bases and J dropped 6 bases, with 18 bases sitting between them. The CDR3 coding sequence is TGTGCCAGCAGTCACCGGGGCACCGAGGTCGAGCAGTACTTC. It codes for CASSHRGTEVEQYF.

There are a few counts of this clonotype. The chain joins TRBV10-3 to TRBJ2-4; 11 bases are shared with TRBD1. This CDR3 contains 15 residues. Germline V gene data show CDR1 as ENHRY and CDR2 as SYGVKD. CDR3 region: CPGTGGLLAKNIQYF. The DNA for the CDR3 is TGTCCCGGGACAGGGGGATTACTAGCCAAAAACATTCAGTACTTC.

This clonotype was counted many times. This chain uses TRBV29-1 with TRBJ2-1, with TRBD1 as a possible D gene (5 bases). V gave up 5 bases and J gave up 4 bases, with 9 bases separating them. Per germline, CDR1 SQVTM and CDR2 ANQGSEA. This CDR3 has 12 amino acids. Written as DNA, the CDR3 is TGCAGCGTTCGGACACATTACAATGAGCAGTTCTTC. This gives the protein CSVRTHYNEQFF.

This clonotype was detected many times. The CDR3 loop is CASSVDGSFYGYTF. In nucleotides, the CDR3 is TGTGCCAGCAGCGTAGATGGCAGCTTCTATGGCTACACCTTC. V gene TRBV9 combines with J gene TRBJ1-2, with no clear D. CDR3 length: 14 residues. Germline CDR1 reads SGDLS; CDR2 reads YYNGEE. Trimming stripped 0 bases from V and 4 bases from J, with 10 bases between.

This clonotype was recorded many times. V and J are TRBV5-1 and TRBJ2-5; D call uncertain. The CDR3 loop spans 14 amino acids. Germline V gene sequence: CDR1 SGHRS, CDR2 YFSETQ. V lost 0 bases and J lost 1, with 7 bases in between. CDR3 loop: CASSLARSQETQYF. DNA for the CDR3: TGCGCCAGCAGCTTGGCCCGATCCCAAGAGACCCAGTACTTC. Full variable domain (rest looked up from reference TRBV5-1 and TRBJ2-5): KAGVTQTPRYLIKTRGQQVTLSCSPISGHRSVSWYQQTPGQGLQFLFEYFSETQRNKGNFPGRFSGRQFSNSRSEMNVSTLELGDSALYLCASSLARSQETQYFGPGTRLLVL.

There are many counts of this clonotype. The rearrangement uses TRBV7-2 and TRBJ2-3; 7 positions match TRBD2. CDR3 size: 17 residues. CDR1 SGHTA and CDR2 FQGNSA come from the germline V gene. V lost 1 base and J lost 2; bases outside the gene matches: 9. The chain's CDR3 is CASSLVAGGSYTDTQYF. The CDR3 nucleotides are TGTGCCAGCAGCTTAGTAGCCGGGGGGTCATACACAGATACGCAGTATTTT.

This clonotype was observed many times. CDR3 bases: TGTGCCAGCAGCCGCGACAGGGTAAGCGTTCAGCCCCAGCATTTT. Amino acids: CASSRDRVSVQPQHF. The chain uses TRBV12-3 or TRBV12-4 and TRBJ1-5, with 7 positions matching TRBD1. The CDR3 has 15 amino acids. V lost 6 bases, J lost 6 bases, and 11 bases stayed unmatched.